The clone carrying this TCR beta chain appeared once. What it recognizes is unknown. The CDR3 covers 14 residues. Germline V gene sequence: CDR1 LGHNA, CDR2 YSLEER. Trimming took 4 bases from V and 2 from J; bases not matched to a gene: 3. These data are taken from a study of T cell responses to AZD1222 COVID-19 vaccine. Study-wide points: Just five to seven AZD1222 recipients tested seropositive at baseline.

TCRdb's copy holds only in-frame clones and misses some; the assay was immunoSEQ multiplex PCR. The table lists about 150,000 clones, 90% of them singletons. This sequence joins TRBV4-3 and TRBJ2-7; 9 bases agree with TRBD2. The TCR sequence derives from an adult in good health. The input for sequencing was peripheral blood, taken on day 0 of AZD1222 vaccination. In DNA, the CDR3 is TGCGCCAGCAGCCGGACTAGCGATACCTACGAGCAGTACTTC. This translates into CASSRTSDTYEQYF.